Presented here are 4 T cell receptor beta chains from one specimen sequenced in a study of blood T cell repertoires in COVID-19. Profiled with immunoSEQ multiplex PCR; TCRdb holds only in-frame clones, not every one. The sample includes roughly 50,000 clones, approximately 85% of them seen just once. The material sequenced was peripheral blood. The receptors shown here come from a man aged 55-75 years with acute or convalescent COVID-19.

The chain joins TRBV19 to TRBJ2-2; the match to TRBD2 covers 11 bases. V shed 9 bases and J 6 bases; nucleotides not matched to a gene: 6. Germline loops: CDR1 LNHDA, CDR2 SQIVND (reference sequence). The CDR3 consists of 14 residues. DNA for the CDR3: TGTGCCAGCAATAGCGGGAGGGCCCCCGGGGAGCTGTTTTTT. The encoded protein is CASNSGRAPGELFF. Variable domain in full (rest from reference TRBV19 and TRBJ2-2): DGGITQSPKYLFRKEGQNVTLSCEQNLNHDAMYWYRQDPGQGLRLIYYSQIVNDFQKGDIAEGYSVSREKKESFPLTVTSAQKNPTAFYLCASNSGRAPGELFFGEGSRLTVL.

The CDR3 protein is CASSQVPSLGNTIYF. The CDR3 coding sequence is TGTGCCAGCAGCCAAGTACCGTCCCTGGGCAACACCATATATTTT. The V call is TRBV4-2, the J call TRBJ1-3; D uncertain. This CDR3 contains 15 residues. From germline, CDR1 is LGHNA and CDR2 YNFKEQ. Between the trimmed V and J ends, which lost 1 base and 7 bases, there was a span of 14 bases.

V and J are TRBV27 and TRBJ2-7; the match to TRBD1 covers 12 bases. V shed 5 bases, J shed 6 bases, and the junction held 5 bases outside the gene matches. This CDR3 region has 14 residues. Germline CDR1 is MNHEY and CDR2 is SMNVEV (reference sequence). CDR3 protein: CASSLGTGGREQYF. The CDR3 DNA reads TGTGCCAGCAGTCTGGGGACAGGGGGCCGCGAGCAGTACTTC.

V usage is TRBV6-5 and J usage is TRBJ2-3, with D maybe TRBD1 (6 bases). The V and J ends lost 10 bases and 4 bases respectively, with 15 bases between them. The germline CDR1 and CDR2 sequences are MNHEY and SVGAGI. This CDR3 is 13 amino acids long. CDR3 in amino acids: CATKQGRSDTQYF. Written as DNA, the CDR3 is TGTGCCACGAAGCAGGGGCGCTCAGATACGCAGTATTTT.